Below, one T cell receptor beta chain is given with its context. Sequencing used immunoSEQ multiplex PCR; TCRdb keeps in-frame clones, though not all of them. Among 70,000 to 95,000 clones listed, approximately 90% were seen once. This record belongs to a study of T cells in localized non-small cell lung cancer. The germline V gene has CDR1 MNHNY and CDR2 SVGAGI (reference sequence). CDR3 size: 14 residues. V was clipped by 5 bases and J by 1 base, with 9 bases between them. This receptor was identified in a woman aged 35-70 years with stage II squamous cell lung carcinoma. The chain has TRBV6-6 and TRBJ1-5; tentative D call: TRBD1 (6 bases). The material sequenced was PBMCs, taken before any cancer treatment. The CDR3: CASSRTDSNQPQHF. CDR3 coding DNA: TGTGCCAGCAGTCGGACAGACAGCAATCAGCCCCAGCATTTT.